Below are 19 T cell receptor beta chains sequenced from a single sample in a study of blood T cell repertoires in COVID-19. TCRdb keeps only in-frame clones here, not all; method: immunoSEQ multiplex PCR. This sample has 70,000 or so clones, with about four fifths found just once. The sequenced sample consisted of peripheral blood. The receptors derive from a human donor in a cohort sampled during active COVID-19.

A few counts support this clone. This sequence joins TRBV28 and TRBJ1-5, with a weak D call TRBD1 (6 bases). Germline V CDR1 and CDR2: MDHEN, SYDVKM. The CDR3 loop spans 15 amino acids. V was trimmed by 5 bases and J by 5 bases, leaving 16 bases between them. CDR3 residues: CASSTSGGLDQPQHF. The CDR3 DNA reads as TGTGCCAGCAGTACGAGCGGGGGGCTCGATCAGCCCCAGCATTTT.

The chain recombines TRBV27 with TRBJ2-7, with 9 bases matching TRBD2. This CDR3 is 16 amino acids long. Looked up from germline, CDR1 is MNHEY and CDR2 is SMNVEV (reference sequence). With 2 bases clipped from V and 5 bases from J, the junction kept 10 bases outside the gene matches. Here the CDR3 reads CASSLLAGGPIHEQYF. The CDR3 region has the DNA TGTGCCAGCAGTTTACTGGCGGGAGGGCCTATCCACGAGCAGTACTTC.

The CDR3 loop is CASSWTGGGFYSGNTIYF. CDR3 DNA: TGTGCCAGCAGCTGGACAGGGGGCGGTTTCTACTCTGGAAACACCATATATTTT. V is TRBV5-4 and J is TRBJ1-3, with TRBD1 identical over 11 bases. The germline gives CDR1 SGHNT, CDR2 YYREEE (reference sequence). CDR3 length: 18 residues. J lost 0 bases, V lost 3 bases, and 8 bases had no gene match.

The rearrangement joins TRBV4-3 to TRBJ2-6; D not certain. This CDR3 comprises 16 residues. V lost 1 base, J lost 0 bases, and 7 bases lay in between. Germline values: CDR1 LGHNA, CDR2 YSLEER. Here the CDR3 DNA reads TGCGCCAGCAGCCAAGGACTCGGCTCTGGGGCCAACGTCCTGACTTTC. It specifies CASSQGLGSGANVLTF.

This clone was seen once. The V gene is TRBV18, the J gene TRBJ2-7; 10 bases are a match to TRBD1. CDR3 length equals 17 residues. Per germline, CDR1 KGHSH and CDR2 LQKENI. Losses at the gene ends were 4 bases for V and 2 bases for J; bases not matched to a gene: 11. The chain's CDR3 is CASSRSIDRGRPYEQYF. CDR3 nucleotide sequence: TGTGCCAGCTCACGAAGCATCGACAGGGGGCGGCCCTACGAGCAGTACTTC.

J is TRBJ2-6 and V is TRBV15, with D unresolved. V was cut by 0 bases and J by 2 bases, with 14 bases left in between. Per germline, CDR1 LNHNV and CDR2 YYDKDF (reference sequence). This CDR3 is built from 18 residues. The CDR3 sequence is CATSRDRRQVTGANVLTF. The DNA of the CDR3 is TGTGCCACCAGCAGAGACAGGCGTCAGGTGACTGGGGCCAACGTCCTGACTTTC.

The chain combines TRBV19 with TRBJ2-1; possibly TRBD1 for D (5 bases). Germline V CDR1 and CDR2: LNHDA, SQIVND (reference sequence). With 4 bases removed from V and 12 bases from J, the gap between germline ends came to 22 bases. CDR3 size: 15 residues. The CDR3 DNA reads TGTGCCAGTAGTACCCGGACAAGGTTGGGGTTCAGGCAGTTCTTC. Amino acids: CASSTRTRLGFRQFF.

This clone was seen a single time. CDR3: CASKKIAGENTGELFF. CDR3 bases: TGTGCCAGCAAGAAGATAGCGGGAGAGAACACCGGGGAGCTGTTTTTT. The chain joins TRBV2 to TRBJ2-2; the match to TRBD2 covers 9 bases. CDR3 length: 16 residues. Germline V CDR1 and CDR2: SNHLY, FYNNEI. The junction had 7 bases not matched to a gene; V was cut back by 7 bases and J by 1 base.

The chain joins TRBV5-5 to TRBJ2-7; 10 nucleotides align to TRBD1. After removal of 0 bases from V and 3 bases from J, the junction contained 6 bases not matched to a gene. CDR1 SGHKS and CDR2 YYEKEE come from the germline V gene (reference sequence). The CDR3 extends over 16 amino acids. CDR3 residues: CASSLARGQGFYEQYF. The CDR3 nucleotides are TGTGCCAGCAGCTTGGCTCGGGGACAGGGGTTCTACGAGCAGTACTTC. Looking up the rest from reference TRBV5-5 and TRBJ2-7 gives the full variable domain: DAGVTQSPTHLIKTRGQQVTLRCSPISGHKSVSWYQQVLGQGPQFIFQYYEKEERGRGNFPDRFSARQFPNYSSELNVNALLLGDSALYLCASSLARGQGFYEQYFGPGTRLTVT.

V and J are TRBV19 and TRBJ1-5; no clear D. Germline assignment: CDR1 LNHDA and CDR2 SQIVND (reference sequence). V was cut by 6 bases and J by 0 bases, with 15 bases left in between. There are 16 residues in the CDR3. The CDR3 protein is CASRSTADYSNQPQHF. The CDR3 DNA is TGTGCCAGTAGGAGCACAGCCGACTATAGCAATCAGCCCCAGCATTTT.

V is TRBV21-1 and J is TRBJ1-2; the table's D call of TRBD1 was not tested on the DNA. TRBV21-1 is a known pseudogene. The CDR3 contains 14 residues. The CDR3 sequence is CASSNRDRARGYTF. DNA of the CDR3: TGTGCCAGCAGCAATAGGGACAGGGCACGCGGCTACACCTTC.

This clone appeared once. The CDR3 sequence is CASSPPPRGPQSQPQHF. The CDR3 DNA reads as TGTGCCAGCAGTCCGCCCCCCAGGGGGCCTCAAAGTCAGCCCCAGCATTTT. The chain carries TRBV27 and TRBJ1-5; the match to TRBD1 covers 8 bases. CDR1 MNHEY and CDR2 SMNVEV come from the germline V gene (reference sequence). The CDR3 consists of 17 residues. J lost 6 bases, V lost 5 bases, and 15 bases had no gene match.

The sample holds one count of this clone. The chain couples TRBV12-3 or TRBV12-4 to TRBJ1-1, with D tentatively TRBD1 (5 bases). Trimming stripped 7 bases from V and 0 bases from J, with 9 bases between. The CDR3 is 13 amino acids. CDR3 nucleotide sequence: TGTGCCAGCAAGAAGGACATGAACACTGAAGCTTTCTTT. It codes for CASKKDMNTEAFF.

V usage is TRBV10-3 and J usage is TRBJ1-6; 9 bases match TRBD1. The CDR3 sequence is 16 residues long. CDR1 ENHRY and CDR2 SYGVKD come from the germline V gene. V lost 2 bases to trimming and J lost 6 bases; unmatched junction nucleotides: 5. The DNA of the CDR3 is TGTGCCATCAGTGAGGGGACAGGGAGTAGTAATTCACCCCTCCACTTT. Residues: CAISEGTGSSNSPLHF.

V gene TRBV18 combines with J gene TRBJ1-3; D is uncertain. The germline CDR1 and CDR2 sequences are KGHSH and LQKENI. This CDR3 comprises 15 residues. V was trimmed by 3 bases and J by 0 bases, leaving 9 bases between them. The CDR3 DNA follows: TGTGCCAGCTCACCCTTCTCCGGCTCTGGAAACACCATATATTTT. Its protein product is CASSPFSGSGNTIYF.

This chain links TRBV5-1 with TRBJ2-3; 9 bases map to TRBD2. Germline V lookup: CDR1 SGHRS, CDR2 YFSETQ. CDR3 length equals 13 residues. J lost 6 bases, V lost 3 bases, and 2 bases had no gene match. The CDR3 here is CASSYGTSDTQYF. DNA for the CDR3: TGCGCCAGCAGCTACGGGACTAGCGATACGCAGTATTTT.

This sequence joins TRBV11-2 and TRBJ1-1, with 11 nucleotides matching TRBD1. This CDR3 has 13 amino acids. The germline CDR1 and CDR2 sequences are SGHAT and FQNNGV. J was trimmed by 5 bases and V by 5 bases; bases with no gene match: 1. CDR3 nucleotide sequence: TGTGCCAGCAGCCGGGACAGGGGGACTGAAGCTTTCTTT. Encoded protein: CASSRDRGTEAFF.

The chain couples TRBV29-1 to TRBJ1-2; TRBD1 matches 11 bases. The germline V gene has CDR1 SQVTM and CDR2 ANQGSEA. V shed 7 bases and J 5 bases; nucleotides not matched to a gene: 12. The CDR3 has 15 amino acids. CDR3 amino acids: CSAGTGGAVGYGYTF. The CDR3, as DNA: TGCAGCGCAGGGACAGGGGGAGCGGTAGGGTATGGCTACACCTTC.

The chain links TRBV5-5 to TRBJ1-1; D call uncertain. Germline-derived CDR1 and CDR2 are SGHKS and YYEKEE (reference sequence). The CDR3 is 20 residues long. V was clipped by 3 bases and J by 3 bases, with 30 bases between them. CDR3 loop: CASSSQRRVSRRAYYTEAFF. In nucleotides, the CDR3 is TGTGCCAGCAGCTCGCAAAGGAGGGTTTCAAGGCGAGCATATTACACTGAAGCTTTCTTT. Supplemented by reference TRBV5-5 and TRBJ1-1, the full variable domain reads DAGVTQSPTHLIKTRGQQVTLRCSPISGHKSVSWYQQVLGQGPQFIFQYYEKEERGRGNFPDRFSARQFPNYSSELNVNALLLGDSALYLCASSSQRRVSRRAYYTEAFFGQGTRLTVV.